Listed below are T cell receptor beta chains from one sample, sequenced in a study of cytomegalovirus exposure and HLA in healthy donors. This table comes from immunoSEQ multiplex PCR, and its TCRdb copy is limited to in-frame clones, with some not included. The sample has 150,000 to 200,000 clones, roughly 70% seen once. The source material was PBMCs. These receptors were taken from a man aged 40-49 years in good health and CMV-seropositive. CDR3s include the opening cysteine and the closing phenylalanine or tryptophan. A D gene is named only where the DNA matches it firmly. Rows may omit the clone size; those that give it use once, few, many or a size class.

D gene	V gene	J gene	clone size	CDR3 DNA	CDR3 protein
TRBD1	TRBV4-2	TRBJ2-7	NA	TGTGCCAGCAGCCAGGGACAGGGTACCTACGAGCAGTACTTC	CASSQGQGTYEQYF
TRBD1	TRBV7-9	TRBJ2-7	once	TGTGCCAGCAGCTTGGCGCCGGACAGGAGCTCCTACGAGCAGTACTTC	CASSLAPDRSSYEQYF
TRBD1	TRBV5-4	TRBJ1-2	NA	TGTGCCAGCAGCTCCACAGGGGAAGGGGTAGGCTACACCTTC	CASSSTGEGVGYTF
NA	TRBV5-4	TRBJ1-4	once	TGTGCCAGCAGGAGAGATGGGCAGGGGACTGAAAAACTGTTTTTT	CASRRDGQGTEKLFF
NA	TRBV29-1	TRBJ2-7	few	TGCAGCGTGTCATCAGGGAAGTACGAGCAGTACTTC	CSVSSGKYEQYF
NA	TRBV27	TRBJ1-5	NA	TGTGCCAGCAGTACCCCGGGGGGCGGCCAGCCCCAGCATTTT	CASSTPGGGQPQHF
TRBD1	TRBV7-9	TRBJ1-4	few	TGTGCCGGGGGGGACAGGGGTCAGGATAATGAAAAACTGTTTTTT	CAGGDRGQDNEKLFF
TRBD1	TRBV11-2	TRBJ2-7	once	TGTGCCAGCAGCTTACTCCAGGGGGCCGACTACGAGCAGTACTTC	CASSLLQGADYEQYF
TRBD2	TRBV18	TRBJ2-3	NA	TGTGCCAGCTCACCACCGTCGGTAGCGGGGCCCACAGATACGCAGTATTTT	CASSPPSVAGPTDTQYF
TRBD2	TRBV7-8	TRBJ2-1	once	TGTGCCAGCAGCTCCCGTGCCTGGACTAGCGGGGGGCCAACTACCTACAATGAGCAGTTCTTC	CASSSRAWTSGGPTTYNEQFF
TRBD1	TRBV11-3	TRBJ1-3	NA	TGTGCCAGCAGCCCTGGACAGGGCCCTGGAAACACCATATATTTT	CASSPGQGPGNTIYF
TRBD1	TRBV19	TRBJ2-5	NA	TGTGCCAGTAGTGCGACAGGGGGGCGAGAGGCCCAGTACTTC	CASSATGGREAQYF
TRBD1	TRBV5-1	TRBJ2-2	NA	TGCGCCAGCAACACCGGGACAGTAGTACCGAACACCGGGGAGCTGTTTTTT	CASNTGTVVPNTGELFF
TRBD1	TRBV19	TRBJ1-1	NA	TGTGCCAGTAGTAGGGACAGGGTATGGGATGGGAACACTGAAGCTTTCTTT	CASSRDRVWDGNTEAFF
NA	TRBV25-1	TRBJ1-3	NA	TGTGCCAGCAGTGACATGGGGGCCCGCTCTGGAAACACCATATATTTT	CASSDMGARSGNTIYF
TRBD1	TRBV19	TRBJ1-5	NA	TGTGCCAGTAGTATAGTTCAGGGGGACCAGCCCCAGCATTTT	CASSIVQGDQPQHF
NA	TRBV29-1	TRBJ1-1	few	TGCAGCTCCCAGGAAGTCACTGAAGCTTTCTTT	CSSQEVTEAFF
NA	TRBV7-9	TRBJ1-2	few	TGTTCCAGCAGCTTACCCAGGGCAGCTAACTATGGCTACACCTTC	CSSSLPRAANYGYTF
NA	TRBV6-5	TRBJ1-2	NA	TGTGCCAGCAGTTACGACACCCAGGGGACGGATGGCTACACCTTC	CASSYDTQGTDGYTF
NA	TRBV19	TRBJ2-7	NA	TGTGCCAGTAGTATAGTCCGGACGGGAGAGCAGTACTTC	CASSIVRTGEQYF
NA	TRBV7-2	TRBJ1-6	NA	TGTGCCAGCAAGCAAAGGGAGCCCTATAATTCACCCCTCCACTTT	CASKQREPYNSPLHF
NA	TRBV6-5	TRBJ2-7	NA	TGTGCCAGCACCCTTTCCCAGGGAGGCGAGCAGTACTTC	CASTLSQGGEQYF
TRBD1	TRBV4-2	TRBJ1-2	NA	TGTGCCAGCAGCCAAGAAGGAACAGGGGCTGGCTACACCTTC	CASSQEGTGAGYTF
NA	TRBV2	TRBJ2-5	NA	TGTGCCAGCACCCTCAGGGGGGCAGAGACCCAGTACTTC	CASTLRGAETQYF
TRBD2	TRBV6-5	TRBJ2-1	NA	TGTGCCAGCAGCCTCGAAGCGGGGGGTCTCAATGAGCAGTTCTTC	CASSLEAGGLNEQFF
NA	TRBV19	TRBJ2-6	NA	TGTGCCAGTATCCTCGGGACTCGGGAGAGCTCTGGGGCCAACGTCCTGACTTTC	CASILGTRESSGANVLTF
TRBD1	TRBV7-8	TRBJ1-3	NA	TGTGCCAGCAGCCCCAACCGGCCGGGACAGGCCTCCTCTGGAAACACCATATATTTT	CASSPNRPGQASSGNTIYF
TRBD1	TRBV11-1	TRBJ2-7	once	TGTGCCAGCAGCGCTTACAGGGGCTACGAGCAGTACTTC	CASSAYRGYEQYF
NA	TRBV18	TRBJ1-2	NA	TGTGCCAGCTCACCTACGGGAGGCAGGACGTTTGTTGGCTACACCTTC	CASSPTGGRTFVGYTF
NA	TRBV5-8	TRBJ1-5	NA	TGTGCCAGCAGCTTGCGGCAGGGACAGCCCCAGCATTTT	CASSLRQGQPQHF
NA	TRBV6-5	TRBJ1-1	NA	TGTGCCAGCAGTTTTACAATGAACACTGAAGCTTTCTTT	CASSFTMNTEAFF
TRBD1	TRBV5-6	TRBJ1-1	NA	TGTGCCAGCAGCTTCGACAGGGTGAACACTGAAGCTTTCTTT	CASSFDRVNTEAFF
TRBD1	TRBV7-8	TRBJ1-2	few	TGTGCCAGCAGCTCGGGACAGACTAACTATGGCTACACCTTC	CASSSGQTNYGYTF
TRBD2	TRBV9	TRBJ2-5	NA	TGTGCCAGCAGCGTATCCGGACTAGCGGGGGGCCAGGGGGAGACCCAGTACTTC	CASSVSGLAGGQGETQYF
NA	TRBV18	TRBJ2-5	few	TGTGCCAGCTCACCACCCGGGAGCCAAGAGACCCAGTACTTC	CASSPPGSQETQYF